The 18 T cell receptor beta chains presented below share a single source sample, sequenced in a study of T-cell memory formation after mild COVID-19. TCRdb called the 5' RACE reads again in MiXCR, with one record for every CDR3 protein. The data contain 350,000 to 450,000 distinct CDR3 sequences, roughly a quarter of them singletons. The sample consisted of PBMCs or a T cell subset sorted from them (not recorded which). These TCRs come from an adult woman who had mild COVID-19 (a few samples of this study predate the infection). Cell type and time point are not known.

The V call is TRBV12-3 or TRBV12-4, the J call TRBJ2-2; D is perhaps TRBD1 (5 bases). V shed 4 bases and J shed 2 bases, with 14 bases lying between them. The length of the CDR3 is 16 residues. CDR3 in DNA: TGTGCCAGCAGTTCCCAGGGCACACCCAACACCGGGGAGCTGTTTTTT. Protein: CASSSQGTPNTGELFF.

This clonotype was seen at least ten times. V usage is TRBV18 and J usage is TRBJ2-7, with D possibly being TRBD1 (6 bases). V was clipped by 8 bases and J by 2 bases, with 13 bases between them. The V gene's germline CDR1 is KGHSH and CDR2 LQKENI. There are 13 residues in the CDR3. CDR3 in DNA: TGTGCCAGCAGCCCCGGGACAACCTACGAGCAGTACTTC. This gives the protein CASSPGTTYEQYF. Full variable domain (remainder filled in from reference TRBV18 and TRBJ2-7): NAGVMQNPRHLVRRRGQEARLRCSPMKGHSHVYWYRQLPEEGLKFMVYLQKENIIDESGMPKERFSAEFPKEGPSILRIQQVVRGDSAAYFCASSPGTTYEQYFGPGTRLTVT.

The chain joins TRBV7-8 to TRBJ2-2, with D possibly matching TRBD2 (6 bases). Germline V lookup: CDR1 SGHVS, CDR2 FQNEAQ. V was trimmed by 5 bases and J by 4 bases, leaving 11 bases between them. The CDR3 sequence is 14 residues long. The CDR3 loop reads CASSAGRITGELFF. The CDR3 region has the DNA TGTGCCAGCAGCGCGGGACGGATCACCGGGGAGCTGTTTTTT.

This chain's CDR3 is CATAGANTGELFF. The CDR3 region has the DNA TGTGCCACCGCCGGGGCGAACACCGGGGAGCTGTTTTTT. The rearrangement links TRBV24-1 to TRBJ2-2; D possibly corresponds to TRBD2 (5 bases). The germline CDR1 and CDR2 sequences are KGHDR and SFDVKD. V was clipped by 9 bases and J by 0 bases, with 7 bases between them. The CDR3 contains 13 residues.

This clonotype was seen a handful of times. V is TRBV5-1 and J is TRBJ2-1; 8 bases map to TRBD2. Germline lookup yields CDR1 SGHRS and CDR2 YFSETQ. V lost 4 bases to trimming and J lost 9 bases; unmatched junction nucleotides: 9. This CDR3 is 14 amino acids long. In nucleotides, the CDR3 is TGCGCCAGCAGCAACGGGGGGGCTTGGCCTGAGCAGTTCTTC. Its protein is CASSNGGAWPEQFF. Full variable domain (outside the CDR3, taken from reference TRBV5-1 and TRBJ2-1): KAGVTQTPRYLIKTRGQQVTLSCSPISGHRSVSWYQQTPGQGLQFLFEYFSETQRNKGNFPGRFSGRQFSNSRSEMNVSTLELGDSALYLCASSNGGAWPEQFFGPGTRLTVL.

The chain uses TRBV5-1 and TRBJ1-1, with D tentatively TRBD1 (5 bases). This CDR3 has 14 residues. In germline, CDR1 is SGHRS, CDR2 YFSETQ. V lost 5 bases, J lost 2 bases, and 13 bases lay in between. CDR3 amino acids: CASRPIGTNTEAFF. The DNA for the CDR3 is TGCGCCAGCAGACCTATTGGGACTAACACTGAAGCTTTCTTT.

J is TRBJ2-1 and V is TRBV7-2; 10 nucleotides line up with TRBD2. J was trimmed by 10 bases and V by 1 base; bases with no gene match: 10. The germline V gene encodes CDR1 SGHTA and CDR2 FQGNSA. The CDR3 covers 16 residues. DNA of the CDR3: TGTGCCAGCAGCTTAGTTTCAAGCGGGAGGGCCAGCGAGCAGTTCTTC. Translated: CASSLVSSGRASEQFF.

CDR3 nucleotide sequence: TGTGCCAGCAGCCAAGAACGGGGGGCGTTTAGGTACGAGCAGTACTTC. As protein: CASSQERGAFRYEQYF. The chain combines TRBV3-1 with TRBJ2-7; a weak D match, TRBD2 (7 bases). The CDR3 is 16 residues long. CDR1 is LGHDT and CDR2 is YNNKEL in the germline V gene (reference sequence). The germline V and J ends were trimmed by 0 bases and 4 bases, with 16 bases remaining between them.

A few counts support this clonotype. This chain joins TRBV29-1 and TRBJ2-1, with 8 bases fitting TRBD2. Trimming took 7 bases from V and 3 from J; bases not matched to a gene: 5. The CDR3 consists of 13 residues. Germline values: CDR1 SQVTM, CDR2 ANQGSEA. CDR3 in amino acids: CSAASGSYNEQFF. CDR3 coding DNA: TGCAGCGCAGCCAGCGGGAGCTACAATGAGCAGTTCTTC.

The table lists this clonotype with a few counts. The CDR3 DNA reads as TGCGCCAGCGCAACCCAACCTACGAGCTCCTACAATGAGCAGTTCTTC. It translates to CASATQPTSSYNEQFF. The chain employs TRBV5-1 and TRBJ2-1; no clear D. Germline CDR1 reads SGHRS; CDR2 reads YFSETQ. This CDR3 spans 16 amino acids. Trimming removed 7 bases from V and 0 bases from J, with 17 bases in between.

This clonotype was detected only once. This chain connects TRBV6-2 or TRBV6-3 to TRBJ1-2, with 7 bases lining up with TRBD1. V lost 7 bases to trimming and J lost 2 bases; unmatched junction nucleotides: 13. Germline V gene sequence: CDR1 MNHEY, CDR2 SVGEGT. The CDR3 totals 16 residues. CDR3 DNA sequence: TGTGCCAGCACCACACGACGGGGACAGCGCAACTATGGCTACACCTTC. Residues: CASTTRRGQRNYGYTF.

The chain recombines TRBV10-3 with TRBJ2-1; 9 bases fit TRBD2. The germline gives CDR1 ENHRY, CDR2 SYGVKD. The CDR3 consists of 16 residues. V dropped 0 bases and J dropped 5; count of bases not matched to a gene: 5. CDR3 nucleotide sequence: TGTGCCATCAGTGAGTCCGGGACTAGCTGGGACAATGAGCAGTTCTTC. It codes for CAISESGTSWDNEQFF.

This clonotype was detected a few times. The chain joins TRBV19 to TRBJ2-7; 8 positions match TRBD1. Germline CDR1 and CDR2: LNHDA and SQIVND (reference sequence). The CDR3 has 14 amino acids. V lost 10 bases, J lost 2 bases, and 10 bases stayed unmatched. CDR3 nucleotide sequence: TGTGCCAACACACAGGGACAGGTCGCCTACGAGCAGTACTTC. It is translated as CANTQGQVAYEQYF.

The chain is built from TRBV6-5 and TRBJ1-2; a possible D gene is TRBD1 (6 bases). The CDR3 is made up of 15 amino acids. Per germline, CDR1 MNHEY and CDR2 SVGAGI. V dropped 5 bases and J dropped 1 base, with 14 bases sitting between them. The chain's CDR3 is CASSAGTRNNYGYTF. CDR3 coding DNA: TGTGCCAGCAGTGCCGGGACAAGAAATAACTATGGCTACACCTTC.

This rearrangement joins TRBV12-3 or TRBV12-4 to TRBJ2-3; D remains unclear. This CDR3 is 16 amino acids long. The V and J ends lost 1 base and 0 bases respectively, with 11 bases between them. The CDR3 DNA follows: TGTGCCAGCAGTTTAGGGCTATACTCTAGCACAGATACGCAGTATTTT. Translated: CASSLGLYSSTDTQYF.

This clonotype was detected only once. The chain joins TRBV10-3 to TRBJ1-5; D gene ambiguous. V was cut by 10 bases and J by 0 bases, with 16 bases left in between. The length of the CDR3 is 15 residues. Germline assignment: CDR1 ENHRY and CDR2 SYGVKD. This CDR3 reads CASSVTGNSNQPQHF. CDR3 bases: TGTGCCAGCTCGGTGACTGGGAATAGCAATCAGCCCCAGCATTTT.

This chain uses TRBV27 with TRBJ1-2; the D is unclear. The V end lost 3 bases, the J end lost 2 bases, and 7 bases lay between the germline ends. The CDR3 has 13 residues. Germline CDR1 reads MNHEY; CDR2 reads SMNVEV (reference sequence). CDR3 coding DNA: TGTGCCAGCAGTTTCTACGGAAACTATGGCTACACCTTC. This encodes CASSFYGNYGYTF.

This clonotype occurred a few times. This chain uses TRBV2 with TRBJ2-4, with D perhaps matching TRBD2 (6 bases). Trimming shortened V by 2 bases and J by 0 bases, and 11 bases separated the two germline ends. CDR3 length: 16 amino acids. Germline lookup yields CDR1 SNHLY and CDR2 FYNNEI. CDR3 in amino acids: CASSERLELAKNIQYF. In DNA, the CDR3 is TGTGCCAGCAGTGAAAGACTAGAACTAGCCAAAAACATTCAGTACTTC.